The entry that follows covers one T cell receptor beta chain sequence. The data were obtained in a study of OX40 agonist ivuxolimab in advanced cancers. Profiling relied on immunoSEQ multiplex PCR, and the TCRdb table lists in-frame clones only, not all of them. There are approximately 79,000 clones in the sample; about 85% occur only once, and roughly 3% lies in the top ten. V lost 5 bases, J lost 4 bases, and 8 bases stayed unmatched. CDR3 length: 15 residues. Per the germline V gene, CDR1 is LNHDA and CDR2 is SQIVND (reference sequence). This TCR was sampled from an adult with an advanced solid tumor such as melanoma, head and neck, liver or kidney cancer. The chain has TRBV19 and TRBJ2-1, with 7 bases aligning to TRBD1. This sample comprised CD4+ or CD8+ T cells sorted from blood, obtained in a trial of the OX40 agonist ivuxolimab. The CDR3, as DNA: TGTGCCAGTAGTTTGACCGGGACAGATTACAATGAGCAGTTCTTC. Its translation: CASSLTGTDYNEQFF.